The T cell receptor beta chain under discussion was sequenced for a study of memory CD4+ T cells and cytomegalovirus serostatus (dated by TCRdb to about 2019). Background for the entire study: A total of about 33 healthy Belgian adults, of whom 9 were CMV seropositive and 24 were CMV seronegative, were included in the cohort. The study sequenced CD4+ memory TCRbeta repertoires of a Belgian cohort with known cytomegalovirus serostatus to replicate a published TCR-based CMV serostatus classifier.

Inclusive of the bounding cysteine and phenylalanine, the CDR3 is 15 residues long. The read is trimmed to its CDR3 DNA, 45 bases read in frame from base 1. CDR1 and CDR2 are read off the germline V gene as ENHRY and SYGVKD. V loses 3 bases at its end and J loses 3 bases; junction bases beyond the gene matches: 5. The Quick-DNA Microprep Kit was used to extract genomic DNA from the sorted cells. Amplification of TCRbeta DNA was done with the immunoSEQ hsTCRbeta kit, following the protocol from the manufacturer. An Illumina MiSeq instrument was used to sequence the TCRbeta libraries. Per the source publication's procedure: Once out-of-frame sequences had been removed, millions of distinct TCRbeta sequences were left, which works out to an average of roughly 70,000 per individual. Two values were used to score each individual: the count of 150 to 200 previously reported CMV-associated TCRbeta sequences and the total count of productive distinct TCRbeta sequences. A beta-binomial model was reimplemented in Python, and scikit-learn random forests with default parameters were trained on US cohort data. On the Belgian cohort, classifier performance was reported as the median AUC, along with percentile confidence intervals, across 10,000 bootstrap iterations. TCRdb took over this immuneACCESS table, retaining in-frame rearrangements with V and J assigned. Such tables are incomplete; in checked studies, under half of the missing clones stem from an unresolved V gene, and the remainder is unexplained. V and J calls and clone size are those listed in that table; D and trimming were worked out from the DNA. The sample table lists approximately 27,000 clones, 60% to 85% of them with a count of one. The ten largest clonotypes hold 1.1% of the sample.

Paper-wide results and their limitations: The results were interpreted as suggesting that the CMV-associated TCR signature is largely present in the CD4+ memory repertoire. The original-framework classifier achieved a median bootstrapped AUC of almost 0.97 with a 95% CI of 0.76-1.00 on the Belgian cohort. CMV serostatus prediction reached a median bootstrapped AUC of about 0.94 with the original framework and just over 0.9 with a US-trained random forest. Unlike the original study, which covered naive and memory CD4+ and CD8+ populations, the Belgian study sequenced only CD4+CD45RO+ memory cells. Of fewer than 200 previously reported CMV-associated TCRbeta sequences, approximately 70 appeared in the CD4+ memory repertoires, each in one to five individuals.

Single viable CD3+CD4+CD8-CD45RO+ cells were sorted as memory CD4+ T cells on a FACSAria II. To determine CMV serostatus, a Roche Elecsys assay was used that detects serum IgG against CMV pp150, pp28, p38 and p52. Following thawing, total CD4+ T cells were enriched through positive selection using CD4 magnetic microbeads. Samples originated from another study that specifically interrogated the CD4+ T cell memory repertoire. Peripheral blood mononuclear cells were isolated and cryopreserved according to standard operating procedures, and serum was stored at -80 degrees C. The staining used CD3-PerCP (BW264/56), CD4-APC (RPA-T4), CD45RO-PE (UCHT1) and CD8-Pacific Orange (3B5) antibodies, and Sytox blue was used to exclude non-viable cells. A remark on this clone: The antigen it recognizes is unknown. No base qualities exist here, and no much larger clone lies one base off it.

The chain is assembled from TRBV10-3 and TRBJ2-3; 8 middle bases align to TRBD2. The TCR comes from an adult in good health and CMV-seronegative. The sample taken for sequencing was memory CD4+ T cells from blood. The nucleotide sequence reads as follows: TGTGCCATCAGTGAACCTTTAGCGGGAACAGATACGCAGTATTTT. Its translation is CAISEPLAGTDTQYF.